This T cell receptor (beta chain) is from a study of T cell changes during pregnancy in multiple sclerosis. V was pared by 0 bases and J by 5 bases, with 14 bases between. Germline CDR1 reads SGHTS; CDR2 reads YDEGEE. CDR3 length: 16 residues. Produced via immunoSEQ multiplex PCR; TCRdb's table is partial and in-frame only. Among around 80,000 clones listed, approximately 92% were seen once. This sequence originates from a female donor with multiple sclerosis, enrolled in a pregnancy study. This sequence joins TRBV5-8 and TRBJ2-2, with a tentative D call TRBD1 (5 bases). The material was peripheral blood, obtained before pregnancy. The CDR3 DNA reads TGTGCCAGCAGCTTGGAAGGGGATCCGAGAACCGGGGAGCTGTTTTTT. This sequence encodes CASSLEGDPRTGELFF. Drawing the rest from reference TRBV5-8 and TRBJ2-2, the complete variable domain is EAGVTQSPTHLIKTRGQQATLRCSPISGHTSVYWYQQALGLGLQFLLWYDEGEERNRGNFPPRFSGRQFPNYSSELNVNALELEDSALYLCASSLEGDPRTGELFFGEGSRLTVL.